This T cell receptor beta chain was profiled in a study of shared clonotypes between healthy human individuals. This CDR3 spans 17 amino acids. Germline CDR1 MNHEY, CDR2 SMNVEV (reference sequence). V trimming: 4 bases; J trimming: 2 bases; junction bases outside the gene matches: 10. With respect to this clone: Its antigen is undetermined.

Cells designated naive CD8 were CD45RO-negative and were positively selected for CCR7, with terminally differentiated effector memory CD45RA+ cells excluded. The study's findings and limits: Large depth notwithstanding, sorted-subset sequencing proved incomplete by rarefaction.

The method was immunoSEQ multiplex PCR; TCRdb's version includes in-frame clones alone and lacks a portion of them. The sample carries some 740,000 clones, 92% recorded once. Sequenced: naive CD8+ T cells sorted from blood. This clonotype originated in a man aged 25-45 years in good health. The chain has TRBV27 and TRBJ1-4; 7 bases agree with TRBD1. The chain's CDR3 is CASSSMTSRGTNEKLFF. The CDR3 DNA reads TGTGCCAGCAGTTCAATGACCTCCAGGGGGACTAATGAAAAACTGTTTTTT.